The 14 T cell receptor beta chains below were found in one sample sequenced in a study of CD8+ T cells in alopecia areata (dated by TCRdb to between 2017 and 2018). Preparation of the library involved the immunoSEQ multiplex PCR assay. RNA was extracted from all samples and reverse transcribed into cDNA, which served as template for TCR sequencing. TCRdb limited this immuneACCESS table to in-frame rearrangements with V and J called. A share of clones is missing; checked studies link under half to unresolved V genes, and the rest is unexplained. For this sample the table gives around 150,000 clones, of which approximately 62% were detected only once. Of the sample, 14% is held by the ten largest clones. This sample's time point label indicates: around 22 weeks on oral tofacitinib. The sample's treatment or condition label is to be understood as: oral pan-JAK inhibitor, 5-10 mg twice daily. Sequenced here: CD4+ T cells sorted from blood, sampled at week 24, from a patient treated with tofacitinib. All receptors derive from a human donor with alopecia areata.

As regards this clone: Other DNA variants within this sample encode the same CDR3. The rearrangement links TRBV30 to TRBJ2-7, with no clear D. Germline assignment: CDR1 GTSNPN and CDR2 SVGIG (reference sequence). With 0 bases removed from V and 1 base from J, the gap between germline ends came to 1 base. The CDR3 has 11 residues. The DNA for the CDR3 is TGTGCCTGGAGTGTTTCCTACGAGCAGTACTTC. Translating gives CAWSVSYEQYF.

The rearrangement links TRBV11-2 to TRBJ2-3; D unresolved. Germline CDR1 and CDR2: SGHAT and FQNNGV. Trimming removed 1 base at V and 0 bases at J, with 14 bases between. This CDR3 spans 17 amino acids. The CDR3 reads CASSLGARTASTDTQYF. The CDR3 nucleotides are TGTGCCAGCAGCTTAGGGGCCAGGACGGCGAGCACAGATACGCAGTATTTT. Supplemented by reference TRBV11-2 and TRBJ2-3, the full variable domain reads EAGVAQSPRYKIIEKRQSVAFWCNPISGHATLYWYQQILGQGPKLLIQFQNNGVVDDSQLPKDRFSAERLKGVDSTLKIQPAKLEDSAVYLCASSLGARTASTDTQYFGPGTRLTVL.

This clone was observed a handful of times. V is TRBV11-2 and J is TRBJ1-6; D not certain. Trimming pared 5 bases from V and 7 bases from J, leaving 18 bases between. Germline-derived CDR1 and CDR2 are SGHAT and FQNNGV. This CDR3 is built from 16 residues. CDR3: CASSPRDRLLNSPLHF. CDR3 nucleotide sequence: TGTGCCAGCAGCCCAAGGGATCGGCTCTTAAATTCACCCCTCCACTTT.

This clone was picked up a small number of times. J is TRBJ2-2 and V is TRBV29-1; possibly TRBD1 for D (5 bases). Germline CDR1 reads SQVTM; CDR2 reads ANQGSEA. The ends were cut back, 3 bases at V and 7 bases at J, with 9 bases in the middle. The CDR3 has 12 amino acids. This CDR3 reads CSVDRVGGELFF. The CDR3 DNA follows: TGCAGCGTTGACAGGGTCGGCGGGGAGCTGTTTTTT.

This clone was found once. The V gene is TRBV28, the J gene TRBJ1-2; D is uncertain. The V and J ends lost 7 bases and 2 bases respectively, with 8 bases between them. Germline V gene sequence: CDR1 MDHEN, CDR2 SYDVKM. This CDR3 comprises 12 residues. CDR3 nucleotide sequence: TGTGCCAGCACCAGTCTAAACTATGGCTACACCTTC. As protein: CASTSLNYGYTF.

This rearrangement joins TRBV19 to TRBJ2-5; no definite D call. The CDR3 runs 12 residues. V lost 5 bases and J 5 bases, leaving 9 bases between the germline ends. Germline values: CDR1 LNHDA, CDR2 SQIVND (reference sequence). For the CDR3, the DNA is TGTGCCAGTAGTTCGCAAGGGGAGACCCAGTACTTC. Protein product: CASSSQGETQYF.

This clone was observed once. The rearrangement uses TRBV18 and TRBJ2-7; D may match TRBD1 or TRBD2 (5 bases each). This CDR3 contains 15 residues. The V and J ends lost 5 bases and 2 bases respectively, with 16 bases between them. Germline V CDR1 and CDR2: KGHSH, LQKENI. This CDR3 is CASSKSGTGTYEQYF. The CDR3, as DNA: TGTGCCAGCTCAAAATCCGGGACGGGGACCTACGAGCAGTACTTC.

The rearrangement joins TRBV29-1 to TRBJ2-7; 7 bases match TRBD1. J was trimmed by 7 bases and V by 4 bases; bases with no gene match: 7. Germline CDR1 reads SQVTM; CDR2 reads ANQGSEA. The CDR3 is 12 residues long. The CDR3 nucleotides are TGCAGCGTTGGGAGACAGGACAGGGAGCAGTACTTC. As protein: CSVGRQDREQYF.

The chain couples TRBV4-2 to TRBJ1-6, with D uncertain. V lost 0 bases and J lost 5, with 11 bases in between. The CDR3 runs 16 residues. The germline gives CDR1 LGHNA, CDR2 YNFKEQ. Here the CDR3 reads CASSQDPGQNNSPLHF. For the CDR3, the DNA is TGTGCCAGCAGCCAAGATCCCGGCCAGAATAATTCACCCCTCCACTTT.

In this sample, this clone turned up a few times. The genes are TRBV5-1 and TRBJ2-7; 9 nucleotides line up with TRBD2. Germline CDR1 reads SGHRS; CDR2 reads YFSETQ. The CDR3 spans 16 residues. V dropped 0 bases and J dropped 0; count of bases not matched to a gene: 4. The CDR3 here is CASSLAASGVSYEQYF. The CDR3 DNA reads as TGCGCCAGCAGCTTGGCGGCTAGCGGGGTCTCCTACGAGCAGTACTTC.

The V and J genes are TRBV5-6 and TRBJ2-1, with D hard to call. This CDR3 has 11 residues. Trimming cost V 1 base and J 10 bases, with 6 bases left between them. Germline CDR1 is SGHDT and CDR2 is YYEEEE. The CDR3 region has the DNA TGTGCCAGCAGCTTGTTAAAGGAGCAGTTCTTC. Encoded protein: CASSLLKEQFF.

DNA for the CDR3: TGTGCCAGCTCAGATGACCAGAACACTGAAGCTTTCTTT. This sequence encodes CASSDDQNTEAFF. The chain links TRBV18 to TRBJ1-1; D ambiguous. CDR1 is KGHSH and CDR2 is LQKENI in the germline V gene. The CDR3 loop spans 13 amino acids. Trimming took 5 bases from V and 1 from J, leaving 8 bases between them.

Notes on this clone: At one of its ends the junction is not consistent with the germline gene, which may arise from a read error. The CDR3 is CASSWGLANNSPLHF. The CDR3 DNA reads as TGTGCCAGCAGCTGGGGCCTTGCTAACAATTCACCCCTCCACTTC. The chain employs TRBV7-2 and TRBJ1-6; possible D gene TRBD1, 5 bases. This CDR3 comprises 15 residues. Germline V gene lookup returns CDR1 SGHTA and CDR2 FQGNSA.

This clone was observed a single time. This chain uses TRBV9 with TRBJ2-3; TRBD2 might be the D (6 bases). This CDR3 region has 13 residues. From germline, CDR1 is SGDLS and CDR2 YYNGEE. V lost 1 base to trimming and J lost 4 bases, with 7 bases between them. Written as DNA, the CDR3 is TGTGCCAGCAGCGTATCGGGGGCAGATACGCAGTATTTT. Protein sequence: CASSVSGADTQYF.